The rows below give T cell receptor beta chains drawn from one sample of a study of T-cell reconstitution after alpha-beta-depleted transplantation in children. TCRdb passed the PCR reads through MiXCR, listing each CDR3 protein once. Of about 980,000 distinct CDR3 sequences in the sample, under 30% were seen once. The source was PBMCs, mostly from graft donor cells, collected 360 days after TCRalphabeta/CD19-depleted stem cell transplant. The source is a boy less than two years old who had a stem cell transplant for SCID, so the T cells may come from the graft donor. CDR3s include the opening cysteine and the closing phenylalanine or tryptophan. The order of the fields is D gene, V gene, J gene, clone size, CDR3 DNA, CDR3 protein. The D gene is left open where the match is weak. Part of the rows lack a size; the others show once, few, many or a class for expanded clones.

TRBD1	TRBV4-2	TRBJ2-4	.	TGTGCCAGCAGCCAAGGGACAGGGGAGGACATTCAGTACTTC	CASSQGTGEDIQYF
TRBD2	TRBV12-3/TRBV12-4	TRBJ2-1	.	TGTGCCAGCAGGCGGGAGCGGGGGGGCTCCCATGAGCAGTTCTTC	CASRRERGGSHEQFF
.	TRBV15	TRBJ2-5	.	TGTGCCACCAGCAGAGAGGAGAGGGGTGGGAAGACCCAGTACTTC	CATSREERGGKTQYF
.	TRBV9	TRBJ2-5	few	TGTGCCAGCAGCGAATTCGGACATGGTGGGCGAGAGACCCAGTACTTC	CASSEFGHGGRETQYF
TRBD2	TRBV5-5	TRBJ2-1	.	TGTGCCAGCAGCCCCCAGAAGCGGGGGGGTCGGCATGAGCAGTTCTTC	CASSPQKRGGRHEQFF
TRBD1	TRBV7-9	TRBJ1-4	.	TGTGCCAGCAGCCACGGACAGGGTAGGGATGAAAAACTGTTTTTT	CASSHGQGRDEKLFF
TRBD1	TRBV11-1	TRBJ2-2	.	TGTGCCAGCAGCTCCCGGGACAGGGGCGTCAACACCGGGGAGCTGTTTTTT	CASSSRDRGVNTGELFF
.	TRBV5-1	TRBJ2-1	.	TGCGCCAGCAGCTTCGACTGGGGCGGGGAGCAGTTCTTC	CASSFDWGGEQFF
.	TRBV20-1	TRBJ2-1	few	TGCAGTGCTAGCCAGGGGAGAAGCTATCATGAGCAGTTCTTC	CSASQGRSYHEQFF
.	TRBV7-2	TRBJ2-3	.	TGTGCCAGCAGCTTAGTTCAAGTCAGGGTTCTAGATACGCAGTATTTT	CASSLVQVRVLDTQYF
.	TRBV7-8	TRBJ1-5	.	TGTGCCAGCAGCTCCTCACCCGGGACCGCCAATATTCGGCCCCAGCATTTT	CASSSSPGTANIRPQHF
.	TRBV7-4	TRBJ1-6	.	TGTGCCAGCAGCTTGGAGTGTTCAGGGAGGAATTCTGATAATTCACCCCTCCACTTT	CASSLECSGRNSDNSPLHF
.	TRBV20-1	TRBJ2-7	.	TGCAGTGCTTACAGGGTCAACGAGCAGTACTTC	CSAYRVNEQYF
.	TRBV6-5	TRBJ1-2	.	TGTGCCAGCAGTTACTCGATCGGTAACTATGGCTACACCTTC	CASSYSIGNYGYTF
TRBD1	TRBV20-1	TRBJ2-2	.	TGCAGTGCTGCCCTTCCGGGACAGGGGGCCCGGGAGCTGTTTTTT	CSAALPGQGARELFF
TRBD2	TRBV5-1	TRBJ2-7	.	TGCGCCAGCAGCTGGGGAGGGGAGCCCTACGAGCAGTACTTC	CASSWGGEPYEQYF
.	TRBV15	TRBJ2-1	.	TGTGCCACCAGCAGAGCCGGGGGCGCCTACAATGAGCAGTTCTTC	CATSRAGGAYNEQFF
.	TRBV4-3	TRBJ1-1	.	TGCGCCAGCAGCCAGTCTGATGAAGCTTTCTTT	CASSQSDEAFF
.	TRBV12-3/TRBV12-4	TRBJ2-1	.	TGTGCCAGCAGTTTGAATGGCGGCAAGAATGAGCAGTTCTTC	CASSLNGGKNEQFF
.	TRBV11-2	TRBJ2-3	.	TGTGCCAGCAGCCCCGGTGGATTCTACGACGACCGACTAGATACGCAGTATTTT	CASSPGGFYDDRLDTQYF
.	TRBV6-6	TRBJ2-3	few	TGTGCCAGCAGCCCTCTAGCGATGAATACGCAGTATTTT	CASSPLAMNTQYF
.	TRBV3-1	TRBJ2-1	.	TGTGCCAGCAGCCAAGACGGGCAGCCGTTTTCCTACAATGAGCAGTTCTTC	CASSQDGQPFSYNEQFF
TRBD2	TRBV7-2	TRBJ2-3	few	TGTGCCAGCAGCTTAGGGTCTAGCGGGGGGGCCTCATTTACGCAGTATTTT	CASSLGSSGGASFTQYF
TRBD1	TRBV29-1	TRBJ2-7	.	TGCAGCGCCGAGACGGACAGGGGCAAGTACTTC	CSAETDRGKYF
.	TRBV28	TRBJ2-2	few	TGTGCCAGCGGAACAGGGTTCACCGGGGAGCTGTTTTTT	CASGTGFTGELFF
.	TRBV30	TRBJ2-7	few	TGTGCCTGGAGTAAAGGTCGCTTCTACGAGCAGTACTTC	CAWSKGRFYEQYF
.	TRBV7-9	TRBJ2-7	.	TGTGCCAGCAGCTTAATCAGCCACGAGCAGTACTTC	CASSLISHEQYF
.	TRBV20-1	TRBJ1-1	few	TGCAGTGCTAGATCCCTACACAGGGCGGGCAACACTGAAGCTTTCTTT	CSARSLHRAGNTEAFF
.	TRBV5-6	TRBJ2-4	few	TGTGCCAGCAGCTTGGGGGTGCCCAAAAACATTCAGTACTTC	CASSLGVPKNIQYF
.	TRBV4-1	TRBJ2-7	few	TGCGCCAGCAGCCTAACTACACAGGGTCCGTACGAGCAGTACTTC	CASSLTTQGPYEQYF
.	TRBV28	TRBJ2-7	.	TGTGCCAGCAGTTCCGGACAGAAAGGCTACGAGCAGTACTTC	CASSSGQKGYEQYF
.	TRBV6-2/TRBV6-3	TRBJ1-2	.	TGTGCCAGCAGTTACGGGACGGACTTCTATGGCTACACCTTC	CASSYGTDFYGYTF
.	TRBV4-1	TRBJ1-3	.	TGCGCCAGCAGCCAAGAGACGAGAGGAAACACCATATATTTT	CASSQETRGNTIYF